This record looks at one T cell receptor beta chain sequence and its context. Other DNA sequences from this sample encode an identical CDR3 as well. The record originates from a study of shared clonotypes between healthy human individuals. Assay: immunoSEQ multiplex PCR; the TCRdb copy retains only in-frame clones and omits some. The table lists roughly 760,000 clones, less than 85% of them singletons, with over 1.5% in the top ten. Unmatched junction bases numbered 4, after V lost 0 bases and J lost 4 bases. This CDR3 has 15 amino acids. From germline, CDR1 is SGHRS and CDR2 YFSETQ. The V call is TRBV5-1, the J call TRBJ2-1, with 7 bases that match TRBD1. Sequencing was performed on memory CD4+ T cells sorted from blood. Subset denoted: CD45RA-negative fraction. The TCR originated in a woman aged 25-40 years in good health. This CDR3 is CASSLDSTGYNEQFF. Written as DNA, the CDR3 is TGCGCCAGCAGCTTGGATTCGACAGGGTACAATGAGCAGTTCTTC.